The entry that follows covers one T cell receptor (beta chain) sequence. Some clones are missing from TCRdb's copy, which holds only in-frame ones; the method was immunoSEQ multiplex PCR. The sample holds some 11,000 clones, approximately 91% seen once. This sample is part of a study of T cells in localized non-small cell lung cancer. Trimming removed 2 bases at V and 5 bases at J, with 13 bases between. Germline-derived CDR1 and CDR2 are SGHRS and YFSETQ. The CDR3 has 14 amino acids. J is TRBJ2-5 and V is TRBV5-1, with D perhaps matching TRBD2 (6 bases). The starting material was peripheral blood, obtained before any cancer treatment. The clonotype originates from a male donor at least 60 years old with stage III lung adenocarcinoma. The CDR3 spells CASSFRRGAETQYF. The CDR3 coding sequence is TGCGCCAGCAGCTTCCGGAGGGGCGCGGAGACCCAGTACTTC.